The T cell receptor beta chain described here comes from a study of cytomegalovirus exposure and HLA in healthy donors. Note on this clone: Its antigen is not identified.

While unrecorded immune exposures were likely, the donors were nominally healthy when sampled. Study-wide results and caveats: Cytomegalovirus status, reportedly, was diagnosed with high specificity and sensitivity by the classifier.

Use of 60 Vbeta and 13 Jbeta primers characterized the PCR. Study processing details: Unique TCR beta chains totaled about 73 million in a later count, with 8.5 million to 12 million of them shared. Sequencing was performed with immunoSEQ multiplex PCR; in TCRdb, only in-frame clones are kept and a portion is missing. That table supplies the V and J calls and clone size; D and trimming were determined from the DNA. The sample consists of some 190,000 clones, roughly 90% of them appearing once. Trimming cost V 0 bases and J 1 base, with 10 bases left between them. In germline, CDR1 is SGDLS, CDR2 YYNGEE. The CDR3 covers 15 residues.

The V call is TRBV9, the J call TRBJ1-1; the D gene is possibly TRBD1 (6 bases). The source of this sequence is a woman aged 25 to 39 in good health and CMV-seronegative. The material sequenced was PBMCs. The CDR3 loop is CASSVGYRENTEAFF. DNA for the CDR3: TGTGCCAGCAGCGTAGGGTACAGGGAGAACACTGAAGCTTTCTTT. Variable domain in full (rest from reference TRBV9 and TRBJ1-1): DSGVTQTPKHLITATGQRVTLRCSPRSGDLSVYWYQQSLDQGLQFLIQYYNGEERAKGNILERFSAQQFPDLHSELNLSSLELGDSALYFCASSVGYRENTEAFFGQGTRLTVV.